A single sample is the source of the 16 T cell receptor beta chains below, sequenced in a study of shared clonotypes between healthy human individuals. Sequencing was performed with immunoSEQ multiplex PCR; in TCRdb, only in-frame clones are kept and a portion is missing. The sample carries around 700,000 clones, 73% recorded once. Sequenced input: memory CD4+ T cells sorted from blood. The subset: CD45RA-negative fraction. The receptors originated from a woman in her 30s in good health.

The V gene is TRBV19, the J gene TRBJ1-2; unclear D gene. Between the trimmed V and J ends, which lost 3 bases and 3 bases, there was a span of 11 bases. CDR3 length equals 14 residues. The germline CDR1 and CDR2 sequences are LNHDA and SQIVND (reference sequence). The CDR3 DNA is TGTGCCAGTAGTATGGAGGCGGTGCACTATGGCTACACCTTC. Its translation: CASSMEAVHYGYTF. Drawing the rest from reference TRBV19 and TRBJ1-2, the complete variable domain is DGGITQSPKYLFRKEGQNVTLSCEQNLNHDAMYWYRQDPGQGLRLIYYSQIVNDFQKGDIAEGYSVSREKKESFPLTVTSAQKNPTAFYLCASSMEAVHYGYTFGSGTRLTVV.

This clone was observed many times. The chain carries TRBV6-5 and TRBJ1-1; the match to TRBD1 covers 8 bases. J gave up 7 bases and V 7 bases, and 8 bases lay outside the gene matches. The CDR3 is 13 amino acids. CDR1 MNHEY and CDR2 SVGAGI come from the germline V gene. CDR3 nucleotides: TGTGCCAGCACGCCGAGACAGGGGTATGAAGCTTTCTTT. Amino acids: CASTPRQGYEAFF.

The chain carries TRBV29-1 and TRBJ2-1, with D possibly matching TRBD1 (6 bases). The CDR3 is 15 amino acids. Germline V CDR1 and CDR2: SQVTM, ANQGSEA. Trimming pared 6 bases from V and 3 bases from J, leaving 18 bases between. The CDR3 loop reads CSVMPQGNVYNEQFF. In DNA, the CDR3 is TGCAGCGTCATGCCACAGGGAAACGTCTACAATGAGCAGTTCTTC.

The chain is built from TRBV10-3 and TRBJ1-4; the match to TRBD1 covers 7 bases. The germline CDR1 and CDR2 sequences are ENHRY and SYGVKD. This CDR3 contains 14 residues. The V segment lost 6 bases and the J segment 4 bases; nucleotides outside the gene matches: 5. CDR3 DNA: TGTGCCATCAGGCGACAGGGTGATAATGAAAAACTGTTTTTT. Protein: CAIRRQGDNEKLFF.

The CDR3 reads CASSQVSPPEEQYF. The CDR3 DNA reads TGTGCCAGCAGCCAAGTAAGTCCACCGGAGGAGCAGTACTTC. V usage is TRBV14 and J usage is TRBJ2-7; D remains ambiguous. V was cut by 1 base and J by 7 bases, with 14 bases left in between. The germline V gene has CDR1 SGHDN and CDR2 FVKESK. The CDR3 length is 14 residues. Full variable domain (missing parts from reference TRBV14 and TRBJ2-7): EAGVTQFPSHSVIEKGQTVTLRCDPISGHDNLYWYRRVMGKEIKFLLHFVKESKQDESGMPNNRFLAERTGGTYSTLKVQPAELEDSGVYFCASSQVSPPEEQYFGPGTRLTVT.

The chain carries TRBV19 and TRBJ1-5; TRBD1 agrees at 7 bases. CDR3 length equals 15 residues. The germline V gene has CDR1 LNHDA and CDR2 SQIVND (reference sequence). V dropped 7 bases and J dropped 2; count of bases not matched to a gene: 8. The CDR3 spells CASMTQGKGNQPQHF. CDR3 bases: TGTGCCAGTATGACACAGGGGAAGGGCAATCAGCCCCAGCATTTT.

The sample holds a few counts of this clone. The rearrangement uses TRBV5-4 and TRBJ1-2; 7 bases are a match to TRBD1. The CDR3 length is 13 residues. V trimming: 4 bases; J trimming: 6 bases; junction bases outside the gene matches: 6. Germline values: CDR1 SGHNT, CDR2 YYREEE (reference sequence). The CDR3: CASSQGQLDGYTF. In DNA form, the CDR3 reads TGTGCCAGCAGCCAGGGACAGCTGGATGGCTACACCTTC.

This clone was seen only once. The chain couples TRBV7-9 to TRBJ2-5; D is unresolved. Per germline, CDR1 SEHNR and CDR2 FQNEAQ (reference sequence). The germline V and J ends were trimmed by 7 bases and 0 bases, with 12 bases remaining between them. The CDR3 is 14 residues long. The CDR3 bases are TGTGCCAGCATGAACCGAGACAACCAAGAGACCCAGTACTTC. It translates to CASMNRDNQETQYF.

The chain is built from TRBV2 and TRBJ2-7; 8 bases are shared with TRBD2. The CDR3 has 16 residues. CDR1 is SNHLY, CDR2 FYNNEI, per germline. V shed 2 bases, J shed 3 bases, and the junction held 9 bases outside the gene matches. CDR3 nucleotides: TGTGCCAGCAGTGAATATCGGCTAGCGGGCGTCTACGAGCAGTACTTC. Protein sequence: CASSEYRLAGVYEQYF.

The V and J genes are TRBV28 and TRBJ1-2; D is possibly TRBD1 (6 bases). The CDR3 loop spans 13 amino acids. The ends were cut back, 11 bases at V and 2 bases at J, with 15 bases in the middle. Germline CDR1 reads MDHEN; CDR2 reads SYDVKM. The CDR3 DNA reads TGTGCCTCACACCGTGGGACAAACTATGGCTACACCTTC. This codes for CASHRGTNYGYTF.

V is TRBV18 and J is TRBJ2-1; 7 nucleotides agree with TRBD2. The trim removed 2 bases at V and 4 bases at J, leaving 8 bases unmatched. Germline V gene data show CDR1 as KGHSH and CDR2 as LQKENI. The CDR3 sequence is 16 residues long. CDR3 residues: CASSPITRGSYNEQFF. CDR3 DNA: TGTGCCAGCTCACCAATTACTCGCGGGAGTTACAATGAGCAGTTCTTC.

V is TRBV7-9 and J is TRBJ2-7; 10 bases are shared with TRBD2. V trimming: 5 bases; J trimming: 2 bases; junction bases outside the gene matches: 6. Germline V gene lookup returns CDR1 SEHNR and CDR2 FQNEAQ (reference sequence). This CDR3 is built from 15 residues. CDR3 sequence (DNA): TGTGCCAGCAGCCCCTGGACTAGCGGTCCCTACGAGCAGTACTTC. It encodes CASSPWTSGPYEQYF.

V and J are TRBV2 and TRBJ1-2; D call uncertain. Germline values: CDR1 SNHLY, CDR2 FYNNEI. The CDR3 runs to 13 residues. V was cut by 7 bases and J by 5 bases, with 14 bases left in between. The CDR3 region has the DNA TGTGCCAGCACCCCCGGGGAGTGGTATGGCTACACCTTC. The encoded protein is CASTPGEWYGYTF.

The V gene is TRBV11-1, the J gene TRBJ1-1; D call uncertain. Germline V gene sequence: CDR1 SGHAT, CDR2 FQDESV (reference sequence). The V and J ends lost 5 bases and 4 bases respectively, with 17 bases between them. CDR3 length equals 15 residues. The CDR3 loop reads CASSPISDPGTEAFF. The CDR3 DNA reads as TGTGCCAGCAGCCCCATTTCGGACCCAGGCACTGAAGCTTTCTTT. Using reference TRBV11-1 and TRBJ1-1 for the parts outside the CDR3, the full variable domain is EAEVAQSPRYKITEKSQAVAFWCDPISGHATLYWYRQILGQGPELLVQFQDESVVDDSQLPKDRFSAERLKGVDSTLKIQPAELGDSAMYLCASSPISDPGTEAFFGQGTRLTVV.

In this sample, this clone turned up once. The chain joins TRBV5-6 to TRBJ2-1; the D is unclear. The CDR3 extends over 13 amino acids. CDR1 and CDR2 (germline): SGHDT, YYEEEE. The V end was cut by 0 bases, the J end by 10 bases, with 11 bases between. CDR3 sequence reads: CASSLAATREQFF. The CDR3 coding sequence is TGTGCCAGCAGCTTGGCTGCAACGAGGGAGCAGTTCTTC.

Points on this clone: Other DNA sequences in the sample encode the same CDR3. The chain combines TRBV7-2 with TRBJ1-1; D is ambiguous. This CDR3 contains 14 residues. CDR1 and CDR2 (germline): SGHTA, FQGNSA. V lost 3 bases to trimming and J lost 2 bases, with 10 bases between them. The CDR3, as DNA: TGTGCCAGCAGCTTCGGTCGAGGAAACACTGAAGCTTTCTTT. It is translated as CASSFGRGNTEAFF.